This T cell receptor beta chain was captured in a study of cytomegalovirus exposure and HLA in healthy donors. PCR employed 60 Vbeta and 13 Jbeta primers. Method: immunoSEQ multiplex PCR; TCRdb's copy keeps in-frame clones and lacks some. The sample includes roughly 120,000 clones, roughly three quarters of them seen just once. V dropped 8 bases and J dropped 6 bases, with 10 bases sitting between them. This CDR3 has 12 residues. CDR1 and CDR2 (germline): SNHLY, FYNNEI. The study's findings and limits: Confirmation was obtained in vitro that a few CMV-associated chains are specific for CMV antigens. Another analysis was done later, and it associated roughly 15,000 TCR beta sequences with HLA alleles at 0.05 false discovery rate.

On this clone: Its target is unknown.

The TCR sequence derives from a man aged 18 to 30 in good health and CMV-seronegative. The V and J genes are TRBV2 and TRBJ2-2; D is uncertain. The source material was PBMCs. Here the CDR3 reads CASGGVAGELFF. The CDR3 DNA is TGTGCCAGCGGCGGCGTGGCCGGGGAGCTGTTTTTT.